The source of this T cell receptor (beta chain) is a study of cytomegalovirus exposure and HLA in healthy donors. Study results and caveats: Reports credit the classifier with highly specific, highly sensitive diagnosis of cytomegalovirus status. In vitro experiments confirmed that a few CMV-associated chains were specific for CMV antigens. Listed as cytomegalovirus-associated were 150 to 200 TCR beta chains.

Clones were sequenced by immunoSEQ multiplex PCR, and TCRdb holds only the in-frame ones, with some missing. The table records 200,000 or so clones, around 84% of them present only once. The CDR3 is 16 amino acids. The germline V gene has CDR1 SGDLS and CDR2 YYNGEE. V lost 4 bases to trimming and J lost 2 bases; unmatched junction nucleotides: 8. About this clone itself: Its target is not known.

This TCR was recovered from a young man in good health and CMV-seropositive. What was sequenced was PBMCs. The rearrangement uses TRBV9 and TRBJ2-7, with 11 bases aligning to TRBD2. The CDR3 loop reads CASSTTGLAATYEQYF. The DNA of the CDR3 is TGTGCCAGCAGCACAACGGGACTAGCGGCTACCTACGAGCAGTACTTC. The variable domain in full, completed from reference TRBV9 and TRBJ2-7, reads DSGVTQTPKHLITATGQRVTLRCSPRSGDLSVYWYQQSLDQGLQFLIQYYNGEERAKGNILERFSAQQFPDLHSELNLSSLELGDSALYFCASSTTGLAATYEQYFGPGTRLTVT.